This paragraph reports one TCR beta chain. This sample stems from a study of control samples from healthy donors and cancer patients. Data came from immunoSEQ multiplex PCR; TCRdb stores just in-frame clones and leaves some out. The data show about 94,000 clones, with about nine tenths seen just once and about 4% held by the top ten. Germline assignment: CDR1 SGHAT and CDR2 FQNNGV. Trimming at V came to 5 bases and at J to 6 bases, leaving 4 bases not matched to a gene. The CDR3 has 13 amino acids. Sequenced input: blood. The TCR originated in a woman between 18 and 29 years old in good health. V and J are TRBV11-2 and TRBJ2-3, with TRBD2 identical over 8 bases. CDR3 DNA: TGTGCCAGCAGCCCAGCGGGGGCCGATACGCAGTATTTT. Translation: CASSPAGADTQYF. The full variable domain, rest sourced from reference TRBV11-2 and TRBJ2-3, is EAGVAQSPRYKIIEKRQSVAFWCNPISGHATLYWYQQILGQGPKLLIQFQNNGVVDDSQLPKDRFSAERLKGVDSTLKIQPAKLEDSAVYLCASSPAGADTQYFGPGTRLTVL.